Below, 3 T cell receptor beta chains from the same sample are listed, as sequenced in a study of OX40 agonist ivuxolimab in advanced cancers. Data came from immunoSEQ multiplex PCR; TCRdb stores just in-frame clones and leaves some out. The top ten hold around 0.9% of the sample, which has roughly 56,000 clones, around 85% seen once. The sequencing used CD4+ or CD8+ T cells sorted from blood, collected in a trial of the OX40 agonist ivuxolimab. Receptors were obtained from an adult with an advanced solid tumor such as melanoma, head and neck, liver or kidney cancer.

The genes are TRBV5-1 and TRBJ2-7, with unresolved D. The CDR3 spans 13 residues. The V gene lost 4 bases and the J gene lost 5 bases, with 13 bases spanning the gap. Germline-derived CDR1 and CDR2 are SGHRS and YFSETQ. The CDR3 DNA is TGCGCCAGCAGCCTAAAGATTCCCCACGAGCAGTACTTC. Encoded protein: CASSLKIPHEQYF. The variable domain in full, with the rest retrieved from reference TRBV5-1 and TRBJ2-7, is KAGVTQTPRYLIKTRGQQVTLSCSPISGHRSVSWYQQTPGQGLQFLFEYFSETQRNKGNFPGRFSGRQFSNSRSEMNVSTLELGDSALYLCASSLKIPHEQYFGPGTRLTVT.

In its sample, this clone was seen a few times. The chain recombines TRBV19 with TRBJ2-7; maybe TRBD1 (6 bases). From germline, CDR1 is LNHDA and CDR2 SQIVND (reference sequence). Trimming took off 3 bases at V and 5 bases at J, with 11 bases between the two ends. CDR3 length: 13 residues. The CDR3 is CASSIQQGDEQYF. CDR3 sequence (DNA): TGTGCCAGTAGTATTCAACAGGGAGACGAGCAGTACTTC.

The rearrangement uses TRBV11-2 and TRBJ2-2; D unresolved. The CDR3 extends over 13 amino acids. Per germline, CDR1 SGHAT and CDR2 FQNNGV. Trimming shortened V by 8 bases and J by 7 bases, and 14 bases separated the two germline ends. As DNA, the CDR3 is TGTGCCAGCGGGTCAGGCACAGTCGGGGAGCTGTTTTTT. This sequence encodes CASGSGTVGELFF.